The next 8 T cell receptor beta chains were all read from a single sample in a study of blood T cell repertoires in COVID-19. The data were produced by immunoSEQ multiplex PCR, yet TCRdb's version contains in-frame clones alone and is incomplete. The sample has 310,000 or so clones; 86% are singletons. Sequenced sample: peripheral blood. The receptors stem from a woman between 50 and 59 years old with acute or convalescent COVID-19.

This clone occurred a few times. The J gene is TRBJ1-3, the V gene TRBV19; TRBD1 might be the D (5 bases). This CDR3 is 16 amino acids long. V dropped 10 bases and J dropped 1 base, with 20 bases sitting between them. CDR1 LNHDA and CDR2 SQIVND come from the germline V gene (reference sequence). The CDR3 loop is CATERGGHRSGNTIYF. Written as DNA, the CDR3 is TGTGCCACCGAACGGGGAGGACACCGGTCTGGAAACACCATATATTTT.

The rearrangement uses TRBV21-1 and TRBJ2-5; the table's D call, TRBD2, has no DNA check behind it. TRBV21-1 counts as a pseudogene. CDR3 length: 17 amino acids. CDR3 sequence reads: CASSKGGGLAGQETQYF. The CDR3 region has the DNA TGTGCCAGCAGCAAAGGGGGGGGACTAGCGGGCCAAGAGACCCAGTACTTC.

The rearrangement joins TRBV5-5 to TRBJ2-2, with D possibly being TRBD1 (5 bases). The length of the CDR3 is 13 residues. CDR1 and CDR2 from the germline V gene are SGHKS and YYEKEE (reference sequence). V was trimmed by 5 bases and J by 3 bases, leaving 8 bases between them. In DNA, the CDR3 is TGTGCCAGCAGAGACAGTCACACCGGGGAGCTGTTTTTT. It encodes CASRDSHTGELFF.

The chain combines TRBV6-4 with TRBJ2-5, with 14 positions matching TRBD2. Germline CDR1 and CDR2: MRHNA and SNTAGT. V lost 6 bases and J lost 5; bases outside the gene matches: 2. CDR3 size: 14 residues. In nucleotides, the CDR3 is TGTGCCAGCAGAAGGACTAGCGGGAGGGAGACCCAGTACTTC. It is translated as CASRRTSGRETQYF.

J is TRBJ1-2 and V is TRBV24-1; D remains ambiguous. This CDR3 comprises 15 residues. V was pared by 1 base and J by 7 bases, with 15 bases between. CDR1 and CDR2 from the germline V gene are KGHDR and SFDVKD. The chain's CDR3 is CATSDFGLPEGGYTF. The CDR3 region has the DNA TGTGCCACCAGTGATTTCGGGTTACCAGAGGGTGGCTACACCTTC.

This chain uses TRBV9 with TRBJ1-4; D call uncertain. The CDR3 covers 16 residues. The germline gives CDR1 SGDLS, CDR2 YYNGEE. Trimming cost V 0 bases and J 4 bases, with 13 bases left between them. CDR3 in DNA: TGTGCCAGCAGCGTAGGGGAGACGTCCCTTAATGAAAAACTGTTTTTT. It is translated as CASSVGETSLNEKLFF.

The chain couples TRBV20-1 to TRBJ1-2; D not certain. Germline V gives CDR1 DFQATT, CDR2 SNEGSKA (reference sequence). This CDR3 is 11 amino acids long. V shed 7 bases and J shed 8 bases, with 14 bases lying between them. The CDR3 bases are TGCAGTGTATCTAGAGGTCGGGGCTACACCTTC. It is translated as CSVSRGRGYTF.

This rearrangement joins TRBV7-2 to TRBJ2-7; 8 nucleotides match TRBD1. This CDR3 is 13 amino acids long. V dropped 5 bases and J dropped 6; count of bases not matched to a gene: 6. The germline CDR1 and CDR2 sequences are SGHTA and FQGNSA. CDR3 in DNA: TGTGCCAGCAGCGGACAGGGTCCGTCCGAGCAGTACTTC. It is translated as CASSGQGPSEQYF.